Below, one T cell receptor beta chain is given with its context. Its antigen is unknown. Repeated repertoire sampling spanned the course of chemoradiotherapy. The data derive from a study of chemoradiotherapy in HPV16-positive cancers. About the research overall: A couple of HPV16-positive patients' cells yielded candidate HPV-specific clones and common motifs.

Repertoires were generated with immunoSEQ multiplex PCR, while TCRdb's copy carries only in-frame clones and drops some. The table lists 9,000 to 15,000 clones, 78% of them singletons. General study results and limits: During treatment, candidate HPV-specific clones and E7-related motifs expanded in tumor. HPV-specific T cells were functionally defined from only two HPV16-positive patients.

The specimen was taken from a patient who underwent chemoradiotherapy. The source of this sequence is a human donor with HPV-associated anogenital cancer.

CDR3 region: CASSSPAGGAETQYF. In nucleotides, the CDR3 is TGTGCCAGCAGCTCACCAGCGGGGGGGGCAGAGACCCAGTACTTC. The rearrangement links TRBV7-2 to TRBJ2-5, with 10 bases aligning to TRBD2. J gave up 4 bases and V 4 bases, and 6 bases lay outside the gene matches. The V gene's germline CDR1 is SGHTA and CDR2 FQGNSA. The CDR3 length is 15 residues.